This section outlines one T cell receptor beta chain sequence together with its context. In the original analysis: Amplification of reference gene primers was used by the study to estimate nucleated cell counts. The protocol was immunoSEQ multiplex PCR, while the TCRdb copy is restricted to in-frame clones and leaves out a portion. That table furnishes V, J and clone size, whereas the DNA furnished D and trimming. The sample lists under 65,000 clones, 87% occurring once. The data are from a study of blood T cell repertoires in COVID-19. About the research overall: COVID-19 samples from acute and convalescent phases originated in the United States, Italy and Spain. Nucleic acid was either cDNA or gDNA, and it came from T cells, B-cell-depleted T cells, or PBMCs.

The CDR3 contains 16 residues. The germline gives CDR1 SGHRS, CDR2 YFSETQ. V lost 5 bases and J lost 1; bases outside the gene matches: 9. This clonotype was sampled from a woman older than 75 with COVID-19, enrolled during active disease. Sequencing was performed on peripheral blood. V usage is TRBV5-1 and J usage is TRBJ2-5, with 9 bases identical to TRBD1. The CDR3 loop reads CASSSGQGGSQETQYF. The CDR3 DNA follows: TGCGCCAGCAGTTCGGGACAGGGAGGGTCCCAAGAGACCCAGTACTTC.